Described below is a single T cell receptor (beta chain) sequence and its context. The sample comes from a study of beta chain features in type 1 diabetes. Every bit of the isolated RNA underwent reverse transcription, so sequencing read expressed TCRB transcripts. Using immunoSEQ multiplex PCR, the repertoire was profiled, and TCRdb retains in-frame clones only, with some absent. The sample holds about 340,000 clones; roughly 8% are singletons and the top ten take less than 0.45%. The CDR3 sequence is 16 residues long. Germline V gene data show CDR1 as GTSNPN and CDR2 as SVGIG (reference sequence). Losses at the gene ends were 0 bases for V and 6 bases for J; bases not matched to a gene: 8.

Sequenced: central memory CD4+ T cells from blood. This rearrangement joins TRBV30 to TRBJ2-1; 10 nucleotides agree with TRBD2. The clonotype comes from a woman under 30 in good health. CDR3 loop: CAWSVFQREGPNEQFF. In DNA form, the CDR3 reads TGTGCCTGGAGTGTATTTCAGCGGGAGGGCCCCAATGAGCAGTTCTTC.